The 13 T cell receptor beta chains below come from one sample, sequenced in a study of identical twins. TCRdb itself ran the 5' RACE reads through MiXCR, one entry per CDR3 protein. The profile shows roughly 690,000 distinct CDR3 sequences, about 20% of them singletons. These same records also appear under a second study, on T cells expressing NK-cell markers.

Sequenced: PBMCs. These receptors were taken from a woman between 18 and 29 years old in good health.

This clonotype was counted only a few times. The chain combines TRBV12-5 with TRBJ1-5; D gene ambiguous. V lost 5 bases to trimming and J lost 0 bases, with 5 bases between them. Germline V gives CDR1 LGHNT, CDR2 FRNRAP. The CDR3 has 13 residues. The CDR3, as DNA: TGTGCTAGTGGTGAAAATAGCAATCAGCCCCAGCATTTT. Encoded protein: CASGENSNQPQHF.

This clonotype was observed a few times. J is TRBJ2-1 and V is TRBV6-5; D possibly uses TRBD1 or TRBD2 (5 bases each). The CDR3 consists of 11 residues. In germline, CDR1 is MNHEY, CDR2 SVGAGI. V was trimmed by 8 bases and J by 12 bases, leaving 14 bases between them. This CDR3 is CASGYRDRQFF. The CDR3 nucleotides read TGTGCCAGCGGGTACCGGGACCGGCAGTTCTTC.

This clonotype came up a few times. The J gene is TRBJ2-3, the V gene TRBV5-6, with unresolved D. V was cut by 4 bases and J by 0 bases, with 12 bases left in between. Per germline, CDR1 SGHDT and CDR2 YYEEEE. This CDR3 has 15 residues. CDR3 sequence reads: CASSPTAWSTDTQYF. The CDR3 coding sequence is TGTGCCAGCAGCCCGACGGCCTGGAGCACAGATACGCAGTATTTT.

Concerning this clonotype: This is likely a read error, given that the CDR3 carries no conserved phenylalanine or tryptophan at its end. V is TRBV4-3 and J is TRBJ1-6; maybe TRBD1 (6 bases). This CDR3 region has 15 residues. The germline CDR1 and CDR2 sequences are LGHNA and YSLEER. The ends were cut back, 1 base at V and 7 bases at J, with 11 bases in the middle. CDR3 coding DNA: TGCGCCAGCAGCCAAGGGTCAGGGGTCAATTCACCCCTCCACTTG. Translating it yields CASSQGSGVNSPLHL.

The chain links TRBV5-6 to TRBJ2-1, with D uncertain. The CDR3 is made up of 14 amino acids. Germline V gene data show CDR1 as SGHDT and CDR2 as YYEEEE. V shed 5 bases and J shed 8 bases, with 17 bases lying between them. The DNA for the CDR3 is TGTGCCAGCAGGGTATACGATTCACCGGATGAGCAGTTCTTC. It encodes CASRVYDSPDEQFF. The full variable domain, completed using reference TRBV5-6 and TRBJ2-1, is DAGVTQSPTHLIKTRGQQVTLRCSPKSGHDTVSWYQQALGQGPQFIFQYYEEEERQRGNFPDRFSGHQFPNYSSELNVNALLLGDSALYLCASRVYDSPDEQFFGPGTRLTVL.

This clonotype came up a few times. The chain is built from TRBV27 and TRBJ2-5; possible D gene TRBD2, 6 bases. V was clipped by 6 bases and J by 2 bases, with 16 bases between them. This CDR3 has 15 residues. CDR1 and CDR2 (germline): MNHEY, SMNVEV (reference sequence). DNA of the CDR3: TGTGCCAGCAGCAGAGCCGGGACTCATCAAGAGACCCAGTACTTC. Translation gives CASSRAGTHQETQYF.

This clonotype was observed a few times. The J gene is TRBJ2-1, the V gene TRBV6-1; the D gene is possibly TRBD1 (5 bases). Trimming cost V 8 bases and J 3 bases, with 23 bases left between them. There are 17 residues in the CDR3. CDR1 MNHNS and CDR2 SASEGT come from the germline V gene. This CDR3 reads CASAGRATISGYNEQFF. CDR3 in DNA: TGTGCCAGCGCCGGCAGGGCCACTATCTCGGGCTACAATGAGCAGTTCTTC.

This chain connects TRBV7-2 to TRBJ2-2; D is possibly TRBD2 (5 bases). The V gene lost 5 bases and the J gene lost 0 bases, with 13 bases spanning the gap. The germline CDR1 and CDR2 sequences are SGHTA and FQGNSA. The CDR3 spans 16 residues. In DNA form, the CDR3 reads TGTGCCAGCAGCCCGGAGTGGGAGACGAACACCGGGGAGCTGTTTTTT. This gives the protein CASSPEWETNTGELFF.

V gene TRBV7-2 combines with J gene TRBJ2-1, with 11 positions matching TRBD2. This CDR3 has 15 amino acids. Trimming at V came to 5 bases and at J to 7 bases, leaving 7 bases not matched to a gene. Germline CDR1 reads SGHTA; CDR2 reads FQGNSA. The CDR3 spells CASSPLAGAGNEQFF. The CDR3 coding sequence is TGTGCCAGCAGCCCACTAGCGGGAGCAGGGAATGAGCAGTTCTTC.

A few counts support this clonotype. The chain uses TRBV12-3 or TRBV12-4 and TRBJ2-6, with 7 nucleotides matching TRBD1. The trim removed 2 bases at V and 4 bases at J, leaving 11 bases unmatched. The CDR3 has 18 residues. The CDR3 loop is CASSLRALGGMGANVLTF. The CDR3 nucleotides are TGTGCCAGCAGTTTACGGGCTCTAGGGGGCATGGGGGCCAACGTCCTGACTTTC.

In nucleotides, the CDR3 is TGTGCCAGCAGTGCCTTGACAGGCTCTCTCACTGAAGCTTTCTTT. Translated, it gives CASSALTGSLTEAFF. The chain joins TRBV25-1 to TRBJ1-1; weak D call: TRBD1 (6 bases). Germline values: CDR1 MGHDK, CDR2 SYGVNS. Trimming took 4 bases from V and 4 from J, leaving 16 bases between them. The CDR3 is 15 amino acids.

This clonotype was detected a few times. The J gene is TRBJ2-3, the V gene TRBV29-1; D may be TRBD2 (6 bases). CDR1 and CDR2 from the germline V gene are SQVTM and ANQGSEA. The CDR3 is 13 residues long. V lost 7 bases, J lost 0 bases, and 11 bases lay in between. This CDR3 is CSGLVTSTDTQYF. The CDR3 DNA reads TGCAGCGGACTAGTCACTAGCACAGATACGCAGTATTTT.

This clonotype has only a few counts. V is TRBV7-8 and J is TRBJ2-5; 16 positions agree with TRBD2. The junction had 3 bases not matched to a gene; V was cut back by 5 bases and J by 3 bases. CDR1 and CDR2 from the germline V gene are SGHVS and FQNEAQ. CDR3 length: 16 residues. Written as DNA, the CDR3 is TGTGCCAGCAGCACCGGGACTAGCGGGAGGGAAGAGACCCAGTACTTC. Its protein is CASSTGTSGREETQYF.